This TCR beta chain derives from a study of blood T cell repertoires in COVID-19. The wider study: The United States, Italy and Spain were the sources of the acute and convalescent COVID-19 samples. Nucleic acid was either cDNA or gDNA, and it came from T cells, B-cell-depleted T cells, or PBMCs.

Unmatched junction bases numbered 17, after V lost 4 bases and J lost 5 bases. Germline CDR1 SGDLS, CDR2 YYNGEE. The CDR3 spans 17 residues. As processed by the authors: Amplification of reference gene primers was used by the study to estimate nucleated cell counts. Using immunoSEQ multiplex PCR, the repertoire was profiled, and TCRdb retains in-frame clones only, with some absent. The V and J calls and clone size were taken over from that table, and D and trimming were inferred from the DNA. The sample lists approximately 81,000 clones, roughly 89% occurring once. This TCR was recovered from a woman aged 45 to 65 in a cohort sampled during active COVID-19. Sequencing was done on a sample of peripheral blood. The rearrangement joins TRBV9 to TRBJ2-5, with 7 bases matching TRBD2. This chain's CDR3 is CASSPPGLGGGRETQYF. The DNA of the CDR3 is TGTGCCAGCAGCCCCCCCGGCCTGGGGGGGGGAAGGGAGACCCAGTACTTC.